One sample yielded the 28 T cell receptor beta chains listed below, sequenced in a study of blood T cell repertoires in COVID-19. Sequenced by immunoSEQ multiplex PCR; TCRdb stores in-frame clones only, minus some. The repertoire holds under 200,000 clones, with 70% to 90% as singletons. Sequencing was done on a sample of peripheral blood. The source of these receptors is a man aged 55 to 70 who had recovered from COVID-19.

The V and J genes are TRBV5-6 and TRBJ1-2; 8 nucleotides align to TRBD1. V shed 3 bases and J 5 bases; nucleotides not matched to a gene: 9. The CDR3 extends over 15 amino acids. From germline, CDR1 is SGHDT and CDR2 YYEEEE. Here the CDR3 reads CASSSPAGGVYGYTF. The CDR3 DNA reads TGTGCCAGCAGCTCCCCGGCAGGGGGCGTTTATGGCTACACCTTC.

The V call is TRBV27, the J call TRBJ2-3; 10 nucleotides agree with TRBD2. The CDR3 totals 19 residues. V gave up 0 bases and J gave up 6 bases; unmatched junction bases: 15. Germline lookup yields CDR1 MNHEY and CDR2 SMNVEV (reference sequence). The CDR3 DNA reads TGTGCCAGCAGTTTATCCCTTATTCGAGCGGGGGGGCTGGGGGATACGCAGTATTTT. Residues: CASSLSLIRAGGLGDTQYF.

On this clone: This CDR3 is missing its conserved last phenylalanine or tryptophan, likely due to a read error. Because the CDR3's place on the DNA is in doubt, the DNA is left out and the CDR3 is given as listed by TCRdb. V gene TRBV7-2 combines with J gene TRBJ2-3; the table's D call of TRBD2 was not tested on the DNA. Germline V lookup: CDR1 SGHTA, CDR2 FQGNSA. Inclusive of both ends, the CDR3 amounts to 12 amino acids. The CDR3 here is CASSQGLAHLAL.

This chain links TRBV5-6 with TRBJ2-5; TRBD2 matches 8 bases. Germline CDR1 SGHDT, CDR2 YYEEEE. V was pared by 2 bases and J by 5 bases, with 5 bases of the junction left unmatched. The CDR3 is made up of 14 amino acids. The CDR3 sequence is CASSFSGGRETQYF. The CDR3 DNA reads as TGTGCCAGCAGCTTCTCGGGGGGGCGTGAGACCCAGTACTTC.

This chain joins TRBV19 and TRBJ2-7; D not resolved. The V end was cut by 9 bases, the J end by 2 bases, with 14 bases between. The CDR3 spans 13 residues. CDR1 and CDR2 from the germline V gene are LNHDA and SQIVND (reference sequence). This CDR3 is CASSFDSTYEQYF. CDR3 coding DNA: TGTGCCAGCTCATTCGACTCCACCTACGAGCAGTACTTC.

As DNA, the CDR3 is TGTGCCTGGCTACCGACATCCCGCCACACCATATATTTT. It specifies CAWLPTSRHTIYF. The chain recombines TRBV30 with TRBJ1-3; unclear D gene. The CDR3 runs 13 residues. Between the trimmed V and J ends, which lost 5 bases and 8 bases, there was a span of 16 bases. Germline CDR1 is GTSNPN and CDR2 is SVGIG (reference sequence).

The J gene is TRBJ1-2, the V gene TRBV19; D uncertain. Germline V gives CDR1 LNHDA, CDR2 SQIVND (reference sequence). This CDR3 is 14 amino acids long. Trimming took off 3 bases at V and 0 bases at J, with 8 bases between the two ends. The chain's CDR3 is CASSMLAANYGYTF. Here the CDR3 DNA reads TGTGCCAGTAGTATGCTGGCCGCTAACTATGGCTACACCTTC.

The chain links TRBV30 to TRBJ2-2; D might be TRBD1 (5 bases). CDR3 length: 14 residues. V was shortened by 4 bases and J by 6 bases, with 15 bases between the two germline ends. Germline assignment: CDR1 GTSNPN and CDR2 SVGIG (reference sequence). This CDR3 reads CAWKAGLGAGELFF. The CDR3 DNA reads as TGTGCCTGGAAGGCAGGGTTGGGCGCCGGGGAGCTGTTTTTT.

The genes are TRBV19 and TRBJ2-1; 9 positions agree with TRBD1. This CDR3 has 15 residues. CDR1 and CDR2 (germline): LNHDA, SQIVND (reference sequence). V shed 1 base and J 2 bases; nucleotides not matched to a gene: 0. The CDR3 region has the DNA TGTGCCAGTAGTATAGGACAGGGGGCCTACAATGAGCAGTTCTTC. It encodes CASSIGQGAYNEQFF. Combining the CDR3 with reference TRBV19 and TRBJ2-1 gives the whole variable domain DGGITQSPKYLFRKEGQNVTLSCEQNLNHDAMYWYRQDPGQGLRLIYYSQIVNDFQKGDIAEGYSVSREKKESFPLTVTSAQKNPTAFYLCASSIGQGAYNEQFFGPGTRLTVL.

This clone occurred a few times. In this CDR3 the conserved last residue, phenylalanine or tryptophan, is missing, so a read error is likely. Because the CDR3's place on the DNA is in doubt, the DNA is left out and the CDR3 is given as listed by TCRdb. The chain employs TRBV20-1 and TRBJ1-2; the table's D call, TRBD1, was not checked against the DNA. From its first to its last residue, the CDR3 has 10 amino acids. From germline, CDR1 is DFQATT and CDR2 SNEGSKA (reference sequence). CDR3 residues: CSAETDRIIP.

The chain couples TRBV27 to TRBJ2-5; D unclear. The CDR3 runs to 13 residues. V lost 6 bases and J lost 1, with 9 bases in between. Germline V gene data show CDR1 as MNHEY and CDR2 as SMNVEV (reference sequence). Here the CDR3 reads CASRSNFQETQYF. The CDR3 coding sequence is TGTGCCAGCAGATCTAACTTCCAAGAGACCCAGTACTTC.

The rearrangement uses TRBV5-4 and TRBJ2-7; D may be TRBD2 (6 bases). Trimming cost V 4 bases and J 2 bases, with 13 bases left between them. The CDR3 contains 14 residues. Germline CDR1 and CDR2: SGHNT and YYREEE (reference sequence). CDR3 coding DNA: TGTGCCAGCAGCCCCACCGGGGGAACCTACGAGCAGTACTTC. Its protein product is CASSPTGGTYEQYF.

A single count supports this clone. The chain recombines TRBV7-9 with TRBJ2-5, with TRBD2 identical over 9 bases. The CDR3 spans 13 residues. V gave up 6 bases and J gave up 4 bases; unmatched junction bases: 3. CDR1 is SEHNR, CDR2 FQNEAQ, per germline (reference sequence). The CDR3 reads CASRKLAGETQYF. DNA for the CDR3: TGTGCCAGCAGAAAACTAGCGGGAGAGACCCAGTACTTC.

DNA for the CDR3: TGCAGCGTTCCGGGACAGGGGGCATCGGCTTTCTTT. This gives the protein CSVPGQGASAFF. The V call is TRBV29-1, the J call TRBJ1-1; 12 bases are shared with TRBD1. This CDR3 is 12 amino acids long. Germline-derived CDR1 and CDR2 are SQVTM and ANQGSEA. Germline trimming cut 5 bases from V and 11 bases from J; bases unmatched to any gene: 6.

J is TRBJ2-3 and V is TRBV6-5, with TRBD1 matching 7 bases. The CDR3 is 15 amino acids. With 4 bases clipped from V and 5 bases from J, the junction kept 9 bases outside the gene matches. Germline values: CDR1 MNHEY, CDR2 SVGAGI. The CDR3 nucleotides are TGTGCCAGCAGTTTCCAGGGACAGTCTGGAGATACGCAGTATTTT. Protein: CASSFQGQSGDTQYF.

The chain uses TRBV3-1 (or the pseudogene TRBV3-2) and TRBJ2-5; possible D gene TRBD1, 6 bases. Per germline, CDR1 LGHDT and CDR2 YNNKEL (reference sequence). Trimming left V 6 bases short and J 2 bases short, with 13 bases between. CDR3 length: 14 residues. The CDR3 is CASSRLGGQETQYF. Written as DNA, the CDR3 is TGTGCCAGCAGTCGATTAGGGGGTCAAGAGACCCAGTACTTC.

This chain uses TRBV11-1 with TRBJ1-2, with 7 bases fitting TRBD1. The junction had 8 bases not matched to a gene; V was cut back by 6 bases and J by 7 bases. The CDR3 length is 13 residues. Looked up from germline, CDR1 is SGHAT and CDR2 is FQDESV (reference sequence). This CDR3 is CASSSTGVRGYTF. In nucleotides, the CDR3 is TGTGCCAGCAGTTCAACAGGGGTCCGTGGCTACACCTTC.

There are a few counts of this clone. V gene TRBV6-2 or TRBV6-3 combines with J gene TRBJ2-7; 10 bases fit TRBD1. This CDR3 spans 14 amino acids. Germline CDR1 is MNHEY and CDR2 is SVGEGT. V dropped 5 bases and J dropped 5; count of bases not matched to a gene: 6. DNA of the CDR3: TGTGCCAGCAGTCTCGGACAGGGGGTCCACGAGCAGTACTTC. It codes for CASSLGQGVHEQYF.

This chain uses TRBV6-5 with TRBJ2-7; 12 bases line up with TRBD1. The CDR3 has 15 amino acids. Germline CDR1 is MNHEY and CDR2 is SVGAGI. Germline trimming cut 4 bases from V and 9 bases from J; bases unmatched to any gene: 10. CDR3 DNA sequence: TGTGCCAGCAGTTCACCCGGGACAGGGGGCCTTGGGCAGTACTTC. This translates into CASSSPGTGGLGQYF.

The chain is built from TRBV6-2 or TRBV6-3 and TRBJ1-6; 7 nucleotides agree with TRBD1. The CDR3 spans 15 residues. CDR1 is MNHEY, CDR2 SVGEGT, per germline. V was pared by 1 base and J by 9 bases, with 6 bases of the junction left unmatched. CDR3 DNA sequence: TGTGCCAGCAGTTACTGGGCAGGGGGAAGTTCACCCCTCCACTTT. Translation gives CASSYWAGGSSPLHF.

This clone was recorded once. In nucleotides, the CDR3 is TGTGCCAGCAGCGTCCACAGGGGGCGAGGCACCGGGGAGCTGTTTTTT. It encodes CASSVHRGRGTGELFF. V usage is TRBV9 and J usage is TRBJ2-2, with 9 nucleotides matching TRBD1. Germline lookup yields CDR1 SGDLS and CDR2 YYNGEE. V lost 2 bases, J lost 4 bases, and 6 bases stayed unmatched. This CDR3 region has 16 residues.

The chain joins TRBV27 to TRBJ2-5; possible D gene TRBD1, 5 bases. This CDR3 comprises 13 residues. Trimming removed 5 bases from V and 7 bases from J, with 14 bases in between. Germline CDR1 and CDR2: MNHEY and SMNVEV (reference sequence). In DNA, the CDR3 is TGTGCCAGCAGTCCTACAGGCCCGGGGACCCAGTACTTC. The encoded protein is CASSPTGPGTQYF.

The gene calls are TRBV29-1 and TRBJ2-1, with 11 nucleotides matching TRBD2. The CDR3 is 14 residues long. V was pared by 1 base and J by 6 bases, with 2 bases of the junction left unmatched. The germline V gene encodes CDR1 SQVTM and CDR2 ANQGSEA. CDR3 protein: CSVEVAGGGNEQFF. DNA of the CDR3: TGCAGCGTTGAAGTAGCGGGGGGGGGCAATGAGCAGTTCTTC.

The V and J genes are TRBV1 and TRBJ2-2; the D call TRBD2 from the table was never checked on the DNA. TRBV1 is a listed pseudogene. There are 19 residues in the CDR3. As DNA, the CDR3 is TGCACCAGCAGCTACCGGTGGACTAGCGGGGGGGACTGCACCGGGGAGCTGTTTTTT. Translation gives CTSSYRWTSGGDCTGELFF.

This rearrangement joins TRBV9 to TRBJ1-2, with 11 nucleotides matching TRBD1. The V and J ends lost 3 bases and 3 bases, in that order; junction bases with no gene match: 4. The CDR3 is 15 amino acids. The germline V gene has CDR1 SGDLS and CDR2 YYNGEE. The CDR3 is CASSGTGGTDYGYTF. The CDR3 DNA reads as TGTGCCAGCAGCGGGACAGGGGGCACGGACTATGGCTACACCTTC.

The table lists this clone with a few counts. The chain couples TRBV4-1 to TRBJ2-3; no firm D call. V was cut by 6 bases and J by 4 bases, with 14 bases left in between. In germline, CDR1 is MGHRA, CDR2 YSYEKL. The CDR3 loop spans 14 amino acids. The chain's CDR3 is CASSQSGPPDTQYF. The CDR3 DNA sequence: TGCGCCAGCAGTCAATCGGGTCCCCCAGATACGCAGTATTTT.

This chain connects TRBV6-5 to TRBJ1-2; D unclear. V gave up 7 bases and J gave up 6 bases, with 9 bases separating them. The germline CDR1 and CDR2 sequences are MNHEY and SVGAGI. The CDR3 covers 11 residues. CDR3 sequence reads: CASIGGHGYTF. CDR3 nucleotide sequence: TGTGCCAGCATAGGAGGGCATGGCTACACCTTC.

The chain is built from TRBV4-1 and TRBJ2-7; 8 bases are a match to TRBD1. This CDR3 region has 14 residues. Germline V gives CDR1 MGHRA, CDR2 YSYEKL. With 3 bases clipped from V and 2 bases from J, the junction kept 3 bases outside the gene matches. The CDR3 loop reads CASSHGTGAYEQYF. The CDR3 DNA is TGCGCCAGCAGCCATGGGACAGGTGCCTACGAGCAGTACTTC.